This T cell receptor (beta chain) emerged from a study of blood T cells in healthy people across ages. Germline CDR1 and CDR2: SGHAT and FQDESV (reference sequence). V lost 3 bases and J lost 4; bases outside the gene matches: 8. This CDR3 is built from 15 residues. A sample-barcoded 5' primer and a J-beta primer mix were used in a second PCR of about 7 to 11 cycles. From the 5' RACE reads, TCRdb called clonotypes with MiXCR, one entry per CDR3 protein. The profile covers 1.8 million or so distinct CDR3 sequences, with approximately 39% appearing a single time and 20% to 25% taken by the ten largest. This clonotype has a handful of counts.

This TCR was recovered from a human donor in good health. The source material was blood. J is TRBJ2-5 and V is TRBV11-1; 7 bases map to TRBD2. This CDR3 is CASSFSRGDTETQYF. For the CDR3, the DNA is TGTGCCAGCAGCTTTTCTCGGGGGGATACAGAGACCCAGTACTTC.